This TCR beta chain emerged from a study of blood T cell repertoires in COVID-19. Background on the study: The study drew acute and convalescent COVID-19 samples from the United States, Italy and Spain. Sources were T cells, B-cell-depleted T cells, or PBMCs; the material itself was cDNA or gDNA.

This CDR3 contains 13 residues. The V end lost 6 bases, the J end lost 7 bases, and 15 bases lay between the germline ends. The data were produced by immunoSEQ multiplex PCR, yet TCRdb's version contains in-frame clones alone and is incomplete. The sample has just under 150,000 clones, around 84% seen once; the top ten hold approximately 2.5%. This TCR was sampled from a human donor with acute or convalescent COVID-19. The donor label of this sample is uncertain. Sequenced: peripheral blood. The J gene is TRBJ1-1, the V gene TRBV12-3 or TRBV12-4, with D perhaps TRBD1 (5 bases). This CDR3 is CASSAGLGHEAFF. In DNA form, the CDR3 reads TGTGCCAGCAGCGCAGGTCTCGGACATGAAGCTTTCTTT.